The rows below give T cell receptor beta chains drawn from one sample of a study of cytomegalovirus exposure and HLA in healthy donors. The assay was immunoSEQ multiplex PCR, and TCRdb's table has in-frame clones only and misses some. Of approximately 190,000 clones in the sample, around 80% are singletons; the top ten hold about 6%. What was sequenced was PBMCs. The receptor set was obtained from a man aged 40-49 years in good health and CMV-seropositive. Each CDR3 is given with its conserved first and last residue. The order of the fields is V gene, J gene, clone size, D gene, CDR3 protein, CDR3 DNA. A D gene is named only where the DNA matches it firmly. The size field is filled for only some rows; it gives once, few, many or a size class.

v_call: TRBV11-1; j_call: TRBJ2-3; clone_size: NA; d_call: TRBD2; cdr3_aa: CASSLERGALDTQYF; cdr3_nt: TGTGCCAGCAGCTTAGAGCGGGGGGCACTAGATACGCAGTATTTT
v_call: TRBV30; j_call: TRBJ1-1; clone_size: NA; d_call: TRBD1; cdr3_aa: CAWSWDRGWTEAFF; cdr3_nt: TGTGCCTGGAGCTGGGACAGGGGATGGACTGAAGCTTTCTTT
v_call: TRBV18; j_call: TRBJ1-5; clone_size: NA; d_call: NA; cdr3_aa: CASSPAGNQPQHF; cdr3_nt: TGTGCCAGCTCACCAGCAGGTAATCAGCCCCAGCATTTT
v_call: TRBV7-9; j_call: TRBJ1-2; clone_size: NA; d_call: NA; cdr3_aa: CASSLAGNNYGYTF; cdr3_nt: TGTGCCAGCAGCTTGGCAGGGAATAACTATGGCTACACCTTC
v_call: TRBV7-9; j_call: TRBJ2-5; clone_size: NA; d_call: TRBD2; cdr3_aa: CASSRPGGETQYF; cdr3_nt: TGTGCCAGCAGCCGCCCGGGGGGAGAGACCCAGTACTTC
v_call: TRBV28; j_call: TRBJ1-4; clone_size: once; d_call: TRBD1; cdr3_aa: CASSWDRVVEKLFF; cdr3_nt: TGTGCCAGCAGTTGGGACAGGGTAGTAGAAAAACTGTTTTTT
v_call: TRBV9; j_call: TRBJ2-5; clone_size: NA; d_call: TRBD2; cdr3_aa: CASSVGPRPAGGETQYF; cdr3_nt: TGTGCCAGCAGCGTAGGACCCAGGCCCGCGGGGGGAGAGACCCAGTACTTC
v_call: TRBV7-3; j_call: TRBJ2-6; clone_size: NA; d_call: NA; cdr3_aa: CASGRGGANVLTF; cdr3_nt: TGTGCCAGCGGAAGGGGGGGGGCCAACGTCCTGACTTTC
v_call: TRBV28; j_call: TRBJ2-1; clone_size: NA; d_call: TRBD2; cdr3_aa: CASDGTSSYNEQFF; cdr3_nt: TGTGCCAGCGATGGGACTAGCTCCTACAATGAGCAGTTCTTC
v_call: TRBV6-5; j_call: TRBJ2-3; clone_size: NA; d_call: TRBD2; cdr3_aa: CASGRGGVDTQYF; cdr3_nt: TGTGCCAGCGGCCGCGGGGGGGTTGATACGCAGTATTTT
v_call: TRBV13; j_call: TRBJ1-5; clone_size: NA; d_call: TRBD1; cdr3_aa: CASSQDRVGQPQHF; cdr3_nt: TGTGCCAGCAGTCAGGACAGGGTCGGGCAGCCCCAGCATTTT
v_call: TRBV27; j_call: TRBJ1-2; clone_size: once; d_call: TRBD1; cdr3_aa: CASSLSGQGAPLGYTF; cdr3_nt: TGTGCCAGCAGTTTATCCGGACAGGGGGCCCCCCTTGGCTACACCTTC
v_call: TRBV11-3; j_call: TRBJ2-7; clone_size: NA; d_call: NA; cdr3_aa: CASSLDSQASYEQYF; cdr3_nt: TGTGCCAGCAGCTTAGATTCCCAGGCCTCCTACGAGCAGTACTTC
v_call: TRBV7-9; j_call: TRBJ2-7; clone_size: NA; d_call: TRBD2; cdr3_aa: CASSLAPAGVRGEQYF; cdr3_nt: TGTGCCAGCAGCTTAGCTCCAGCGGGGGTACGTGGAGAGCAGTACTTC
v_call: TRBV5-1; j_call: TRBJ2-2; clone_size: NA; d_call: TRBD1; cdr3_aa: CASSQRQGAAGELFF; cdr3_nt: TGCGCCAGCAGCCAGAGACAGGGGGCCGCCGGGGAGCTGTTTTTT
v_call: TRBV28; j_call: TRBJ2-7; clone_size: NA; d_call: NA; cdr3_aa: CASTQGGQVLLEEQYF; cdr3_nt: TGTGCCAGCACTCAGGGGGGCCAGGTCCTTCTGGAAGAGCAGTACTTC
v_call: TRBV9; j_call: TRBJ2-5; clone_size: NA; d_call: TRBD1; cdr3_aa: CASSVEGQSKETQYF; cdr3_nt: TGTGCCAGCAGCGTAGAGGGACAGAGTAAAGAGACCCAGTACTTC
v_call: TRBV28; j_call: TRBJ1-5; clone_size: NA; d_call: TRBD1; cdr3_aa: CASSLPGTVSNQPQHF; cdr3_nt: TGTGCCAGCAGTCTCCCCGGGACAGTTAGCAATCAGCCCCAGCATTTT
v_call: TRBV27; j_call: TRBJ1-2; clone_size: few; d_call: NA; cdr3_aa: CASSLSLGAYGYTF; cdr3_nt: TGTGCCAGCAGTTTATCTCTAGGCGCCTATGGCTACACCTTC
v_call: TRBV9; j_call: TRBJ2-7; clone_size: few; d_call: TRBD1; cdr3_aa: CASSVEDRGYEQYF; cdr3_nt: TGTGCCAGCAGCGTAGAGGACAGGGGATACGAGCAGTACTTC
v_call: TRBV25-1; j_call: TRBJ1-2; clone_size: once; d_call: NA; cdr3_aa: CASRGPFENYGYTF; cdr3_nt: TGTGCCAGCAGGGGGCCATTCGAGAACTATGGCTACACCTTC
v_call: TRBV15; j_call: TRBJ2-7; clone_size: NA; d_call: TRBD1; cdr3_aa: CATSPPRGDSSYEQYF; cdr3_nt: TGTGCCACCAGCCCCCCCAGAGGGGACAGTTCCTACGAGCAGTACTTC
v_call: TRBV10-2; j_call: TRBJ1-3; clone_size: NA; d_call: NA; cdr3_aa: CASSENKAGNTIYF; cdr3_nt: TGCGCCAGCAGTGAGAACAAAGCTGGAAACACCATATATTTT
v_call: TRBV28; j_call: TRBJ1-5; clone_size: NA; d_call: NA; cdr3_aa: CASSLNLAGENQPQHF; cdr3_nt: TGTGCCAGCAGTTTAAACCTAGCAGGGGAAAATCAGCCCCAGCATTTT